The 17 T cell receptor beta chains reported below all come from one sample, sequenced in a study of beta chain features in type 1 diabetes. Since all of the isolated RNA was reverse transcribed, expressed TCRB transcripts were what got sequenced. Method: immunoSEQ multiplex PCR; TCRdb's copy keeps in-frame clones and lacks some. The table includes approximately 100,000 clones, about 40% detected once. Input material: stem cell memory CD4+ T cells from blood. These receptor sequences come from a woman aged 18 to 35 in good health.

The chain employs TRBV11-1 and TRBJ2-1; 9 bases agree with TRBD2. In germline, CDR1 is SGHAT, CDR2 FQDESV (reference sequence). The CDR3 has 15 residues. Germline trimming cut 3 bases from V and 0 bases from J; bases unmatched to any gene: 0. This CDR3 reads CASSFSGSSYNEQFF. The DNA for the CDR3 is TGTGCCAGCAGCTTTAGCGGGAGCTCCTACAATGAGCAGTTCTTC. Full variable domain (rest looked up from reference TRBV11-1 and TRBJ2-1): EAEVAQSPRYKITEKSQAVAFWCDPISGHATLYWYRQILGQGPELLVQFQDESVVDDSQLPKDRFSAERLKGVDSTLKIQPAELGDSAMYLCASSFSGSSYNEQFFGPGTRLTVL.

In its sample, this clone was seen a few times. The chain employs TRBV6-5 and TRBJ2-7; D is ambiguous. V lost 2 bases and J 2 bases, leaving 10 bases between the germline ends. Germline values: CDR1 MNHEY, CDR2 SVGAGI. CDR3 length equals 14 residues. CDR3 sequence (DNA): TGTGCCAGCAGTTACGTGAGTCGGGCCTACGAGCAGTACTTC. It translates to CASSYVSRAYEQYF.

In its sample, this clone was seen a few times. The chain uses TRBV28 and TRBJ2-7, with 9 bases aligning to TRBD1. The CDR3 loop spans 15 amino acids. V trimming: 6 bases; J trimming: 5 bases; junction bases outside the gene matches: 11. Germline V gene data show CDR1 as MDHEN and CDR2 as SYDVKM. The CDR3 is CASSRHTGGLNEQYF. CDR3 bases: TGTGCCAGCAGCCGACACACAGGGGGCCTCAACGAGCAGTACTTC.

CDR3 DNA sequence: TGTGCCTGGGCGACTAGTTTCACAGATACGCAGTATTTT. Translated: CAWATSFTDTQYF. The chain carries TRBV30 and TRBJ2-3; D is possibly TRBD2 (6 bases). CDR3 length: 13 residues. V shed 5 bases and J shed 2 bases, with 11 bases lying between them. Germline CDR1 and CDR2: GTSNPN and SVGIG (reference sequence). The whole variable domain, filled in from reference TRBV30 and TRBJ2-3, reads SQTIHQWPATLVQPVGSPLSLECTVEGTSNPNLYWYRQAAGRGLQLLFYSVGIGQISSEVPQNLSASRPQDRQFILSSKKLLLSDSGFYLCAWATSFTDTQYFGPGTRLTVL.

The gene calls are TRBV10-2 and TRBJ2-7, with 9 bases identical to TRBD2. The V and J ends lost 6 bases and 1 base, in that order; junction bases with no gene match: 4. This CDR3 has 14 residues. In germline, CDR1 is WSHSY, CDR2 SAAADI. CDR3 DNA sequence: TGCGCCAGCAGAATGACTAGCGGATCCTACGAGCAGTACTTC. Its translation is CASRMTSGSYEQYF.

This clone was counted only a few times. V gene TRBV29-1 combines with J gene TRBJ1-2; D not resolved. This CDR3 comprises 14 residues. Germline assignment: CDR1 SQVTM and CDR2 ANQGSEA. Trimming took 1 base from V and 6 from J, leaving 15 bases between them. CDR3 coding DNA: TGCAGCGTTGAAGCAAAGGAGCGGGCCAATGGCTACACCTTC. The encoded protein is CSVEAKERANGYTF.

This sequence joins TRBV11-3 and TRBJ2-7, with D possibly being TRBD2 (6 bases). The germline V and J ends were trimmed by 1 base and 6 bases, with 10 bases remaining between them. This CDR3 has 13 residues. Germline assignment: CDR1 SGHNT and CDR2 YENEEA. The chain's CDR3 is CASSLGRGTEQYF. The DNA of the CDR3 is TGTGCCAGCAGCTTAGGGAGGGGTACCGAGCAGTACTTC. The whole variable domain, filled in from reference TRBV11-3 and TRBJ2-7, reads EAGVVQSPRYKIIEKKQPVAFWCNPISGHNTLYWYLQNLGQGPELLIRYENEEAVDDSQLPKDRFSAERLKGVDSTLKIQPAELGDSAVYLCASSLGRGTEQYFGPGTRLTVT.

The chain joins TRBV2 to TRBJ2-7, with D tentatively TRBD1 (6 bases). The germline CDR1 and CDR2 sequences are SNHLY and FYNNEI. Trimming stripped 4 bases from V and 1 base from J, with 11 bases between. The CDR3 length is 14 residues. The DNA for the CDR3 is TGTGCCAGCAGTGTTGGACAGTATTCCTACGAGCAGTACTTC. It encodes CASSVGQYSYEQYF.

The chain couples TRBV7-6 to TRBJ2-3; weak D call: TRBD1 (5 bases). CDR3 size: 17 residues. Per germline, CDR1 SGHVS and CDR2 FNYEAQ. V was cut by 5 bases and J by 0 bases, with 18 bases left in between. The CDR3 is CASSHSPRAVSTDTQYF. The CDR3 DNA sequence: TGTGCCAGCAGCCATTCCCCCAGGGCCGTTAGCACAGATACGCAGTATTTT.

The rearrangement links TRBV15 to TRBJ2-5, with 9 positions matching TRBD1. CDR1 and CDR2 (germline): LNHNV, YYDKDF (reference sequence). The CDR3 is 16 residues long. V was pared by 4 bases and J by 6 bases, with 12 bases of the junction left unmatched. In DNA form, the CDR3 reads TGTGCCACCAGCATACCTCGGACAGGGGCCTTTCAGACCCAGTACTTC. Encoded protein: CATSIPRTGAFQTQYF.

This chain links TRBV11-2 with TRBJ1-5; TRBD1 might be the D (5 bases). This CDR3 contains 14 residues. Germline lookup yields CDR1 SGHAT and CDR2 FQNNGV. V was shortened by 5 bases and J by 6 bases, with 14 bases between the two germline ends. Here the CDR3 reads CASSQGRAIQPQHF. As DNA, the CDR3 is TGTGCCAGCAGCCAGGGCCGGGCTATTCAGCCCCAGCATTTT.

The V gene is TRBV27, the J gene TRBJ2-6; D might be TRBD1 (5 bases). Germline assignment: CDR1 MNHEY and CDR2 SMNVEV (reference sequence). Trimming took 0 bases from V and 2 from J, leaving 5 bases between them. The CDR3 consists of 15 residues. The DNA of the CDR3 is TGTGCCAGCAGTTTATCGACAGCTGGGGCCAACGTCCTGACTTTC. It translates to CASSLSTAGANVLTF.

In its sample, this clone was seen a few times. V is TRBV6-1 and J is TRBJ2-3, with a possible D match to TRBD2 (6 bases). The CDR3 is 14 amino acids. The V end lost 7 bases, the J end lost 2 bases, and 13 bases lay between the germline ends. Germline V lookup: CDR1 MNHNS, CDR2 SASEGT. This chain's CDR3 is CASTPGVVTDTQYF. The CDR3 DNA reads as TGTGCCAGCACCCCGGGGGTTGTCACAGATACGCAGTATTTT.

Concerning this clone itself: Sequence at one end of the junction differs from germline and may be a read error. The V call is TRBV28, the J call TRBJ2-1; 10 nucleotides agree with TRBD1. The length of the CDR3 is 14 residues. Looked up from germline, CDR1 is MDHEN and CDR2 is SYDVKM. Here the CDR3 DNA reads TGTGCCAGCAGTCGCCGGACAGGGGGTAATGGGCAGTTCTTC. Protein product: CASSRRTGGNGQFF.

The chain couples TRBV4-3 to TRBJ1-4; D gene uncertain. CDR3 length: 14 residues. Trimming shortened V by 0 bases and J by 7 bases, and 9 bases separated the two germline ends. Germline-derived CDR1 and CDR2 are LGHNA and YSLEER. The CDR3 spells CASSQDMQIEKLFF. The CDR3 DNA reads as TGCGCCAGCAGCCAAGATATGCAGATTGAAAAACTGTTTTTT.

The V and J genes are TRBV4-1 and TRBJ2-7, with 9 bases matching TRBD1. The junction had 1 base not matched to a gene; V was cut back by 3 bases and J by 1 base. The CDR3 totals 14 residues. Germline assignment: CDR1 MGHRA and CDR2 YSYEKL. The CDR3 DNA sequence: TGCGCCAGCAGCCAGGGACAGGGATCCTACGAGCAGTACTTC. This encodes CASSQGQGSYEQYF.

This clone occurred a few times. V and J are TRBV30 and TRBJ1-1; tentative D call: TRBD1 (6 bases). V lost 3 bases, J lost 6 bases, and 14 bases lay in between. The CDR3 is 13 residues long. Germline V gene data show CDR1 as GTSNPN and CDR2 as SVGIG (reference sequence). In nucleotides, the CDR3 is TGTGCCTGGAGACGGGGGGCGCGGTCTGAAGCTTTCTTT. Translating it yields CAWRRGARSEAFF. Using reference TRBV30 and TRBJ1-1 for the parts outside the CDR3, the full variable domain is SQTIHQWPATLVQPVGSPLSLECTVEGTSNPNLYWYRQAAGRGLQLLFYSVGIGQISSEVPQNLSASRPQDRQFILSSKKLLLSDSGFYLCAWRRGARSEAFFGQGTRLTVV.